This T cell receptor beta chain was sequenced in a study of blood T cell repertoires in COVID-19. Per the authors' pipeline: The authors estimated nucleated cell counts from reference gene primer amplification. Assay: immunoSEQ multiplex PCR; the TCRdb copy retains only in-frame clones and omits some. For V, J and clone size, that table is used; D and trimming come from the DNA. This sample has under 170,000 clones; 80% to 90% occur once, and the top ten carry roughly 3.4%. Germline CDR1 reads KGHDR; CDR2 reads SFDVKD. The J segment lost 8 bases and the V segment lost 3 bases, leaving 8 bases of the junction unmatched. The length of the CDR3 is 15 residues.

The TCR originated in a man in his 70s with acute or convalescent COVID-19. Specimen: peripheral blood. The chain joins TRBV24-1 to TRBJ1-2; 10 bases are shared with TRBD1. This CDR3 is CATSDPLLTGGGYTF. The CDR3 DNA follows: TGTGCCACCAGTGATCCGCTCCTGACAGGGGGCGGCTACACCTTC.